This T cell receptor beta chain was obtained from a study of CD8+CD57+ T cells in acquired aplastic anemia. Study-level information: Quantities of DNA derived from sorted CD4+ and CD8+ cells averaged approximately 3 ug. Study-wide points: Levels of CD8+ Simpson's diversity were not significantly distinct in patients versus controls. Roughly 28 was the count of CD8+ CDR3 sequences that patients shared with controls.

The study profiled TCR beta VDJ and CDR3 using genomic DNA as template. TCRdb re-derived calls from the reads in MiXCR, one entry per CDR3 protein. The sample lists 150,000 to 200,000 distinct CDR3 sequences, over 60% occurring once. The V gene's germline CDR1 is SGHKS and CDR2 YYEKEE (reference sequence). The CDR3 covers 13 residues. As to this clonotype: Its antigen is unidentified. The junction departs from the called germline gene at one end, perhaps through a read error.

The TCR was taken from a human donor with severe aplastic anemia or a healthy control (not recorded which). This chain connects TRBV5-5 to TRBJ1-1; no reliable D call. The specimen sequenced was sorted CD4+, CD8+, or CD8+CD57+ T cells (not recorded which) from PBMCs. The CDR3 sequence is CASSLGTNTGAFF. In DNA form, the CDR3 reads TGTGCCAGCAGCTTGGGTACTAACACTGGAGCTTTCTTT.